Each of the 21 T cell receptor beta chains below was sequenced from the same sample in a study of blood T cell repertoires in COVID-19. Generated by immunoSEQ multiplex PCR, the TCRdb table keeps only in-frame clones and is missing some. Of about 210,000 clones listed, 80% to 90% are singletons. The sample was peripheral blood. The source of these receptors is a woman in her forties or fifties with active or convalescent COVID-19.

The V gene is TRBV2, the J gene TRBJ2-7, with D hard to call. The CDR3 sequence is 12 residues long. Trimming stripped 4 bases from V and 0 bases from J, with 4 bases between. Germline lookup yields CDR1 SNHLY and CDR2 FYNNEI. The CDR3 DNA sequence: TGTGCCAGCAGTGTAGTCTCCTACGAGCAGTACTTC. Translated, it gives CASSVVSYEQYF.

The chain has TRBV5-1 and TRBJ1-1, with 8 nucleotides matching TRBD1. Germline lookup yields CDR1 SGHRS and CDR2 YFSETQ. V lost 7 bases, J lost 1 base, and 6 bases stayed unmatched. This CDR3 comprises 14 residues. CDR3 sequence: CASGRQGPNTEAFF. CDR3 sequence (DNA): TGCGCCAGCGGGCGACAGGGGCCGAACACTGAAGCTTTCTTT.

The chain uses TRBV4-2 and TRBJ2-2; TRBD1 agrees at 9 bases. Trimming took 1 base from V and 1 from J; bases not matched to a gene: 7. The CDR3 covers 18 residues. From germline, CDR1 is LGHNA and CDR2 YNFKEQ. DNA of the CDR3: TGTGCCAGCAGCCAAGTCCGACAGGGGGTGGGGAACACCGGGGAGCTGTTTTTT. Protein product: CASSQVRQGVGNTGELFF.

The rearrangement joins TRBV7-6 to TRBJ1-4, with D unresolved. V shed 4 bases and J shed 0 bases, with 15 bases lying between them. Germline CDR1 SGHVS, CDR2 FNYEAQ. The length of the CDR3 is 17 residues. CDR3 bases: TGTGCCAGCAGCTCGCTCATTGAGTCCACAACTAATGAAAAACTGTTTTTT. Translating it yields CASSSLIESTTNEKLFF.

The genes are TRBV6-4 and TRBJ1-2; 9 nucleotides align to TRBD1. In germline, CDR1 is MRHNA, CDR2 SNTAGT. J gave up 5 bases and V 2 bases, and 6 bases lay outside the gene matches. The CDR3 runs to 15 residues. The chain's CDR3 is CASSDPGQGEYGYTF. CDR3 DNA: TGTGCCAGCAGTGACCCGGGACAGGGAGAGTATGGCTACACCTTC.

The chain joins TRBV5-1 to TRBJ2-1; a possible D gene is TRBD1 (6 bases). Germline CDR1 is SGHRS and CDR2 is YFSETQ. With 4 bases removed from V and 10 bases from J, the gap between germline ends came to 15 bases. The CDR3 extends over 13 amino acids. The CDR3 DNA sequence: TGCGCCAGCAGCACCGACAGGCTGGGGGAGCAGTTCTTC. This gives the protein CASSTDRLGEQFF.

The V and J genes are TRBV7-9 and TRBJ1-2, with a weak D call TRBD1 (6 bases). From germline, CDR1 is SEHNR and CDR2 FQNEAQ (reference sequence). V shed 6 bases and J shed 4 bases, with 15 bases lying between them. The CDR3 is 14 amino acids. The CDR3 loop reads CASRRTDSLYGYTF. CDR3 coding DNA: TGTGCCAGCAGGAGGACAGACAGTCTCTATGGCTACACCTTC. The variable domain in full, completed from reference TRBV7-9 and TRBJ1-2, reads DTGVSQNPRHKITKRGQNVTFRCDPISEHNRLYWYRQTLGQGPEFLTYFQNEAQLEKSRLLSDRFSAERPKGSFSTLEIQRTEQGDSAMYLCASRRTDSLYGYTFGSGTRLTVV.

The chain is built from TRBV24-1 and TRBJ2-1; 7 bases line up with TRBD2. CDR3 length: 17 amino acids. The germline gives CDR1 KGHDR, CDR2 SFDVKD. Unmatched junction bases numbered 6, after V lost 2 bases and J lost 0 bases. The CDR3 coding sequence is TGTGCCACCAGTGATTATCTAGCGGATAGCTCCTACAATGAGCAGTTCTTC. This sequence encodes CATSDYLADSSYNEQFF.

The chain recombines TRBV5-1 with TRBJ2-7, with a tentative D call TRBD1 (7 bases). Germline-derived CDR1 and CDR2 are SGHRS and YFSETQ. This CDR3 comprises 15 residues. V gave up 4 bases and J gave up 3 bases, with 17 bases separating them. The CDR3 nucleotides are TGCGCCAGCAGCGGAGGGGGCAGGGCGATCTACGAGCAGTACTTC. Translated: CASSGGGRAIYEQYF.

The CDR3 loop is CASSPGGNVDQPQHF. CDR3 bases: TGTGCCAGCAGTCCGGGAGGGAATGTGGATCAGCCCCAGCATTTT. The rearrangement joins TRBV14 to TRBJ1-5, with D unresolved. Germline V gene data show CDR1 as SGHDN and CDR2 as FVKESK. The CDR3 extends over 15 amino acids. V was shortened by 6 bases and J by 5 bases, with 17 bases between the two germline ends. Combining the CDR3 with reference TRBV14 and TRBJ1-5 gives the whole variable domain EAGVTQFPSHSVIEKGQTVTLRCDPISGHDNLYWYRRVMGKEIKFLLHFVKESKQDESGMPNNRFLAERTGGTYSTLKVQPAELEDSGVYFCASSPGGNVDQPQHFGDGTRLSIL.

The J gene is TRBJ1-5, the V gene TRBV19; a weak D match, TRBD1 (6 bases). The V gene's germline CDR1 is LNHDA and CDR2 SQIVND (reference sequence). V shed 7 bases and J shed 1 base, with 11 bases lying between them. The CDR3 is made up of 14 amino acids. The CDR3 loop is CASKAGVSNQPQHF. The CDR3 nucleotides are TGTGCCAGTAAGGCAGGGGTAAGCAATCAGCCCCAGCATTTT.

There are many counts of this clone. This chain links TRBV21-1 with TRBJ1-5; the table assigns TRBD1, which was not confirmed against the DNA. TRBV21-1 has pseudogene status. There are 17 residues in the CDR3. CDR3 nucleotide sequence: TGTGCCAGCAGCAAAGTAAGGGGACAGGGCCTAAGGAGGCCCCAGCATTTT. It codes for CASSKVRGQGLRRPQHF.

This clone has a handful of counts. V is TRBV27 and J is TRBJ1-4; 7 positions agree with TRBD1. With 6 bases clipped from V and 7 bases from J, the junction kept 5 bases outside the gene matches. The CDR3 consists of 13 residues. CDR1 and CDR2 (germline): MNHEY, SMNVEV (reference sequence). The CDR3 nucleotides are TGTGCCAGCAGCCGGGACAGCCTTGAAAAACTGTTTTTT. Amino acids: CASSRDSLEKLFF.

This clone was recorded once. This chain uses TRBV28 with TRBJ2-3; 7 bases align to TRBD2. Germline CDR1 reads MDHEN; CDR2 reads SYDVKM. The trim removed 3 bases at V and 2 bases at J, leaving 8 bases unmatched. The CDR3 consists of 16 residues. For the CDR3, the DNA is TGTGCCAGCAGTTTGCCTCCGGGGGGATTCACAGATACGCAGTATTTT. Amino acid sequence: CASSLPPGGFTDTQYF.

The chain couples TRBV20-1 to TRBJ2-3, with D perhaps assigned TRBD1 or TRBD2 (5 bases each). Germline CDR1 reads DFQATT; CDR2 reads SNEGSKA (reference sequence). Trimming cost V 3 bases and J 3 bases, with 13 bases left between them. There are 14 residues in the CDR3. The CDR3 DNA sequence: TGCAGTGCTAGTGGAGGCAGGGCTACAGATACGCAGTATTTT. As protein: CSASGGRATDTQYF.

The J gene is TRBJ2-5, the V gene TRBV2; TRBD1 agrees at 8 bases. Germline trimming cut 3 bases from V and 1 base from J; bases unmatched to any gene: 4. CDR1 and CDR2 from the germline V gene are SNHLY and FYNNEI. The length of the CDR3 is 15 residues. CDR3 DNA: TGTGCCAGCAGTGACCAGGGGGCGCCCCAAGAGACCCAGTACTTC. Its protein product is CASSDQGAPQETQYF.

The chain carries TRBV28 and TRBJ2-5, with 7 bases matching TRBD2. V was clipped by 8 bases and J by 3 bases; unmatched bases: 15. The CDR3 contains 16 residues. Germline values: CDR1 MDHEN, CDR2 SYDVKM. The chain's CDR3 is CASAGGGGSRKETQYF. Written as DNA, the CDR3 is TGTGCCAGCGCTGGGGGGGGAGGGTCCCGAAAAGAGACCCAGTACTTC.

The chain couples TRBV6-5 to TRBJ2-5; 7 nucleotides align to TRBD2. CDR1 and CDR2 (germline): MNHEY, SVGAGI. With V trimmed by 6 bases and J by 5 bases, 6 bases remained unmatched. This CDR3 region has 13 residues. CDR3 coding DNA: TGTGCCAGCAGGGCGGGAGTCGGGGAGACCCAGTACTTC. It specifies CASRAGVGETQYF.

The V call is TRBV10-3, the J call TRBJ1-4; D unclear. V was cut by 3 bases and J by 4 bases, with 9 bases left in between. The CDR3 length is 14 residues. Looked up from germline, CDR1 is ENHRY and CDR2 is SYGVKD. In DNA, the CDR3 is TGTGCCATCAGTGACCGGGGATTTAATGAAAAACTGTTTTTT. Translating it yields CAISDRGFNEKLFF.

This clone occurred once. The chain combines TRBV7-2 with TRBJ2-7; 7 bases align to TRBD2. The trim removed 1 base at V and 5 bases at J, leaving 5 bases unmatched. The CDR3 totals 14 residues. The germline gives CDR1 SGHTA, CDR2 FQGNSA. CDR3 bases: TGTGCCAGCAGCTTAGGGACTAGTTCCCACGAGCAGTACTTC. This sequence encodes CASSLGTSSHEQYF.

V gene TRBV28 combines with J gene TRBJ2-5, with 8 bases aligning to TRBD2. CDR1 is MDHEN and CDR2 is SYDVKM in the germline V gene. V lost 8 bases, J lost 2 bases, and 1 base stayed unmatched. This CDR3 comprises 12 residues. The CDR3 DNA is TGTGCCAGCGGGACTAGGCAAGAGACCCAGTACTTC. This sequence encodes CASGTRQETQYF.